This T cell receptor (beta chain) was found in a study of naive and memory T cell subsets. General study points: Especially in CD8 cells, naive repertoires contained a few larger clonotypes, possibly CD45RA-re-expressing memory cells.

Both TRBC1 and TRBC2 were covered by a beta constant-region primer of two equimolar oligonucleotides. Nested alpha and beta constant-region primers with the SP2 primer drove four PCR rounds on ligated cDNA. Each CDR3 protein gets one entry after TCRdb re-called the UMI-ligation and nested PCR reads with MiXCR. The table has roughly 83,000 distinct CDR3 sequences, approximately 10% seen once. Comment on this clonotype: Its antigen is as yet unknown.

The CDR3 loop spans 15 amino acids. CDR1 MNHEY and CDR2 SVGEGT come from the germline V gene. Trimming took off 6 bases at V and 7 bases at J, with 19 bases between the two ends. This clonotype was sampled from a human donor in good health. The chain links TRBV6-2 or TRBV6-3 to TRBJ1-5; D not certain. The sequenced sample consisted of naive CD4+ T cells from blood. This CDR3 reads CASRTIELLHQPQHF. The CDR3 region has the DNA TGTGCCAGCAGAACTATCGAGCTTTTACACCAGCCCCAGCATTTT.